Following are 27 T cell receptor beta chains from one sample sequenced in a study of CD8+CD57+ T cells in acquired aplastic anemia. Both TCR beta VDJ combination and CDR3 sequence profiling were carried out. Genomic DNA was the template for this profiling. MiXCR, applied by TCRdb to the reads, yields one record per CDR3 protein. The table lists around 150,000 distinct CDR3 sequences, around 40% of them singletons, with 1.1% in the top ten. Sample: sorted CD4+, CD8+, or CD8+CD57+ T cells (not recorded which) from PBMCs. Receptor source: a human donor in good health.

A remark on this clonotype: At one boundary the junction diverges from the germline segment, which might be a read error. The rearrangement links TRBV10-3 to TRBJ2-3, with 7 bases aligning to TRBD1. The germline V gene has CDR1 ENHRY and CDR2 SYGVKD. The length of the CDR3 is 14 residues. CDR3 sequence (DNA): TGTGCCATCAGTGGACAGGGTAGCGCAGATACGCGGTATTTT. Translating it yields CAISGQGSADTRYF.

Ten or more counts support this clonotype. V is TRBV7-2 and J is TRBJ2-1; D uncertain. The length of the CDR3 is 12 residues. Trimming shortened V by 2 bases and J by 10 bases, and 9 bases separated the two germline ends. Looked up from germline, CDR1 is SGHTA and CDR2 is FQGNSA. In DNA, the CDR3 is TGTGCCAGCAGCTTAACCAGAAGGGAGCAGTTCTTC. Its protein product is CASSLTRREQFF.

This clonotype was seen more than once but under ten times. The chain uses TRBV6-1 and TRBJ1-5, with a tentative D call TRBD1 (5 bases). Germline CDR1 is MNHNS and CDR2 is SASEGT. The CDR3 sequence is 14 residues long. Trimming removed 10 bases at V and 6 bases at J, with 19 bases between. The CDR3 nucleotides are TGTGCCACAACTGGGGCAGATTTTGTTCAGCCCCAGCATTTT. Protein: CATTGADFVQPQHF.

This clonotype was seen repeatedly, ten times or more. This may stem from a read error, because a much larger clone lies one nucleotide away. The rearrangement links TRBV25-1 to TRBJ2-2; 10 nucleotides agree with TRBD2. V dropped 5 bases and J dropped 1; count of bases not matched to a gene: 7. Germline-derived CDR1 and CDR2 are MGHDK and SYGVNS. This CDR3 is 17 amino acids long. The CDR3: CASSTRLAGVNTGELFF. The CDR3 coding sequence is TGTGCCAGCAGTACCAGACTAGCGGGTGTGAACACCGGGGAGCTGTTTTTT.

In its sample, this clonotype was seen a few times. The chain employs TRBV29-1 and TRBJ2-7; D could derive from TRBD1 or TRBD2 (5 bases each). V dropped 8 bases and J dropped 8 bases, with 19 bases sitting between them. Looked up from germline, CDR1 is SQVTM and CDR2 is ANQGSEA. The CDR3 is 12 amino acids. The CDR3 DNA follows: TGCAGCTCCAGGGACGCCCGAAGCAAGCAGTACTTC. Its translation is CSSRDARSKQYF.

The sample holds many counts of this clonotype. J is TRBJ2-5 and V is TRBV5-1, with 8 bases aligning to TRBD1. The CDR3 totals 15 residues. Germline V gives CDR1 SGHRS, CDR2 YFSETQ. V shed 4 bases, J shed 3 bases, and the junction held 8 bases outside the gene matches. CDR3: CASSRGQGGEETQYF. The CDR3 coding sequence is TGCGCCAGCAGCCGCGGACAGGGCGGCGAAGAGACCCAGTACTTC.

In regard to this clonotype: A much larger clone lies one base from this, so it may be a read error. Because the CDR3 is missing its conserved closing phenylalanine or tryptophan, this is likely a read error. DNA for the CDR3: TGTGCCAGCGGCCGTTCTGGCAGGGACACTGAAGCTTTCTAT. Its protein product is CASGRSGRDTEAFY. The rearrangement joins TRBV7-9 to TRBJ1-1; possible D gene TRBD1, 5 bases. Trimming took 8 bases from V and 3 from J, leaving 16 bases between them. The CDR3 consists of 14 residues. Per the germline V gene, CDR1 is SEHNR and CDR2 is FQNEAQ (reference sequence).

In this sample, this clonotype turned up a few times. V and J are TRBV11-2 and TRBJ2-5; D is unresolved. Germline-derived CDR1 and CDR2 are SGHAT and FQNNGV. This CDR3 spans 14 amino acids. Trimming left V 4 bases short and J 7 bases short, with 16 bases between. CDR3 amino acids: CASSSSGSFGTQYF. The CDR3 region has the DNA TGTGCCAGCAGCTCCTCGGGCAGTTTCGGGACCCAGTACTTC. The whole variable domain, remainder taken from reference TRBV11-2 and TRBJ2-5, is EAGVAQSPRYKIIEKRQSVAFWCNPISGHATLYWYQQILGQGPKLLIQFQNNGVVDDSQLPKDRFSAERLKGVDSTLKIQPAKLEDSAVYLCASSSSGSFGTQYFGPGTRLLVL.

At least ten counts were recorded for this clonotype. A much larger clone is a single base away; this may be a read error. The chain couples TRBV7-3 to TRBJ2-2, with D unclear. From germline, CDR1 is SGHTA and CDR2 FQGTGA. The CDR3 consists of 13 residues. The CDR3 region has the DNA TGTACCAGCAGCTTACAAGGGACCGGGGAGCTGTTTTTT. It encodes CTSSLQGTGELFF.

The chain joins TRBV20-1 to TRBJ1-1; TRBD1 matches at 9 bases. This CDR3 region has 15 residues. Germline V gene lookup returns CDR1 DFQATT and CDR2 SNEGSKA (reference sequence). V gave up 6 bases and J gave up 0 bases; unmatched junction bases: 8. The DNA of the CDR3 is TGCAGTGCGGGGACAGGGAGAGGGATGAACACTGAAGCTTTCTTT. Protein product: CSAGTGRGMNTEAFF.

Only a few counts were recorded for this clonotype. The J gene is TRBJ2-7, the V gene TRBV7-9, with D perhaps assigned TRBD1 or TRBD2 (5 bases each). Per germline, CDR1 SEHNR and CDR2 FQNEAQ (reference sequence). CDR3 length: 14 amino acids. Between the trimmed V and J ends, which lost 5 bases and 5 bases, there was a span of 16 bases. CDR3 sequence: CASSPQVGTNEQYF. CDR3 in DNA: TGTGCCAGCAGCCCGCAGGTGGGGACCAACGAGCAGTACTTC. The whole variable domain, remainder taken from reference TRBV7-9 and TRBJ2-7, is DTGVSQNPRHKITKRGQNVTFRCDPISEHNRLYWYRQTLGQGPEFLTYFQNEAQLEKSRLLSDRFSAERPKGSFSTLEIQRTEQGDSAMYLCASSPQVGTNEQYFGPGTRLTVT.

This clonotype was picked up a small number of times. This chain joins TRBV29-1 and TRBJ1-2, with 9 positions matching TRBD1. V shed 8 bases, J shed 8 bases, and the junction held 9 bases outside the gene matches. Germline CDR1 reads SQVTM; CDR2 reads ANQGSEA. The CDR3 has 12 amino acids. The CDR3 is CSQEAGQGGYTF. The CDR3 nucleotides read TGCAGCCAAGAAGCGGGACAGGGAGGCTACACCTTC.

The V call is TRBV6-5, the J call TRBJ1-1; D is unresolved. The V gene's germline CDR1 is MNHEY and CDR2 SVGAGI. The V gene lost 1 base and the J gene lost 5 bases, with 17 bases spanning the gap. This CDR3 has 16 amino acids. As DNA, the CDR3 is TGTGCCAGCAGTTACTGGATGGACCCATCGGGGACTGAAGCTTTCTTT. Translated, it gives CASSYWMDPSGTEAFF.

In DNA, the CDR3 is TGTGCCAGCAAAGGACAGGGGGCGGACTATGGCTACACCTTC. It encodes CASKGQGADYGYTF. The gene calls are TRBV2 and TRBJ1-2; 11 bases are shared with TRBD1. In germline, CDR1 is SNHLY, CDR2 FYNNEI. V shed 7 bases and J 3 bases; nucleotides not matched to a gene: 4. The CDR3 runs to 14 residues.

This clonotype was seen repeatedly, ten times or more. The chain links TRBV20-1 to TRBJ1-3, with D possibly being TRBD1 (5 bases). The V and J ends lost 5 bases and 0 bases respectively, with 8 bases between them. Germline V gives CDR1 DFQATT, CDR2 SNEGSKA (reference sequence). The CDR3 sequence is 13 residues long. In DNA form, the CDR3 reads TGCAGTGCTCTGGGGCTCTCTGGAAACACCATATATTTT. It yields the protein CSALGLSGNTIYF.

As to this clonotype: One junction end disagrees with the germline gene, perhaps due to a read error. The chain recombines TRBV10-3 with TRBJ1-1; D unresolved. The CDR3 has 14 residues. Per the germline V gene, CDR1 is ENHRY and CDR2 is SYGVKD. CDR3 protein: CAIRRGTSNTEVFF. Written as DNA, the CDR3 is TGTGCCATCAGACGGGGAACCTCGAACACTGAAGTTTTCTTT.

This clonotype was recorded at least ten times. CDR3 in DNA: TGCAGTGCTGTAAACTATTCTAACTATGGCTACACCTTC. It encodes CSAVNYSNYGYTF. The chain links TRBV20-1 to TRBJ1-2; no definite D call. The CDR3 runs to 13 residues. Germline V gives CDR1 DFQATT, CDR2 SNEGSKA (reference sequence). Trimming shortened V by 5 bases and J by 0 bases, and 10 bases separated the two germline ends.

This chain uses TRBV3-1 with TRBJ1-2; D uncertain. The CDR3 consists of 14 residues. Deletions cut 1 base from V and 4 bases from J, with 10 bases between. Per germline, CDR1 LGHDT and CDR2 YNNKEL (reference sequence). CDR3 residues: CASSQALGPYGYTF. The CDR3 DNA sequence: TGTGCCAGCAGCCAAGCGCTAGGCCCCTATGGCTACACCTTC.

Concerning this clonotype itself: This could be a read error, since a much larger clone is one nucleotide away. The gene calls are TRBV6-1 and TRBJ2-3; 9 nucleotides line up with TRBD2. Germline V gene lookup returns CDR1 MNHNS and CDR2 SASEGT. This CDR3 has 17 amino acids. The trim removed 4 bases at V and 5 bases at J, leaving 13 bases unmatched. CDR3 nucleotide sequence: TGTGCCAGCAGTGCTGGGCGGGAGGGCCTGAGAGGAGATACGCAGTATTTT. It yields the protein CASSAGREGLRGDTQYF.

A few counts support this clonotype. The gene calls are TRBV10-3 and TRBJ2-7, with 7 bases fitting TRBD2. Losses at the gene ends were 4 bases for V and 5 bases for J; bases not matched to a gene: 5. Germline-derived CDR1 and CDR2 are ENHRY and SYGVKD. The CDR3 is 13 amino acids. The CDR3 loop is CAISGTSQNEQYF. For the CDR3, the DNA is TGTGCCATCAGTGGGACTAGTCAGAACGAGCAGTACTTC.

CDR3 in amino acids: CASSIRSRQYF. Here the CDR3 DNA reads TGTGCCAGCAGCATTAGATCTCGGCAGTATTTT. The rearrangement joins TRBV7-2 to TRBJ2-3, with D hard to call. The CDR3 spans 11 residues. V was cut by 5 bases and J by 11 bases, with 11 bases left in between. CDR1 SGHTA and CDR2 FQGNSA come from the germline V gene. The full variable domain, completed using reference TRBV7-2 and TRBJ2-3, is GAGVSQSPSNKVTEKGKDVELRCDPISGHTALYWYRQSLGQGLEFLIYFQGNSAPDKSGLPSDRFSAERTGGSVSTLTIQRTQQEDSAVYLCASSIRSRQYFGPGTRLTVL.

This clonotype showed up many times. CDR3 sequence (DNA): TGTGCCAGCAGCTCCCTAGCGGGGGCGTACCAAGAGACCCAGTACTTC. It yields the protein CASSSLAGAYQETQYF. The chain uses TRBV5-4 and TRBJ2-5; 10 nucleotides match TRBD2. Germline V gene data show CDR1 as SGHNT and CDR2 as YYREEE (reference sequence). This CDR3 spans 16 amino acids. V shed 3 bases, J shed 0 bases, and the junction held 5 bases outside the gene matches. Variable domain in full (rest from reference TRBV5-4 and TRBJ2-5): ETGVTQSPTHLIKTRGQQVTLRCSSQSGHNTVSWYQQALGQGPQFIFQYYREEENGRGNFPPRFSGLQFPNYSSELNVNALELDDSALYLCASSSLAGAYQETQYFGPGTRLLVL.

This clonotype was seen repeatedly, ten times or more. The V gene is TRBV5-4, the J gene TRBJ2-3, with D perhaps being TRBD1 or TRBD2 (5 bases each). This CDR3 is built from 12 residues. Germline V gene lookup returns CDR1 SGHNT and CDR2 YYREEE (reference sequence). With 6 bases removed from V and 6 bases from J, the gap between germline ends came to 11 bases. The CDR3: CASNPWGDTQYF. The CDR3 region has the DNA TGTGCCAGCAACCCGTGGGGGGATACGCAGTATTTT.

This sequence joins TRBV29-1 and TRBJ1-2; the match to TRBD1 covers 7 bases. After removal of 6 bases from V and 0 bases from J, the junction contained 10 bases not matched to a gene. Germline loops: CDR1 SQVTM, CDR2 ANQGSEA. The CDR3 is 15 residues long. This chain's CDR3 is CSVTQGSHSNYGYTF. CDR3 in DNA: TGCAGCGTAACACAGGGGTCCCATTCTAACTATGGCTACACCTTC.

This clonotype occurred a few times. V usage is TRBV7-9 and J usage is TRBJ2-3, with D hard to call. Germline assignment: CDR1 SEHNR and CDR2 FQNEAQ (reference sequence). This CDR3 comprises 12 residues. Trimming removed 4 bases from V and 5 bases from J, with 7 bases in between. This CDR3 is CASSSFIDTQYF. The CDR3 DNA reads TGTGCCAGCAGCTCGTTTATAGATACGCAGTATTTT.

In this sample, this clonotype turned up a few times. The chain uses TRBV3-1 and TRBJ2-7; 11 bases align to TRBD1. Germline CDR1 reads LGHDT; CDR2 reads YNNKEL (reference sequence). Losses at the gene ends were 4 bases for V and 4 bases for J; bases not matched to a gene: 6. This CDR3 region has 15 residues. The CDR3 DNA reads TGTGCCAGCAGCCCGAGGACAGGGGGCTTTTACGAGCAGTACTTC. Translating gives CASSPRTGGFYEQYF.

This clonotype was recorded many times. The gene calls are TRBV5-4 and TRBJ1-2, with D possibly TRBD1 on 6 matching bases. Between the trimmed V and J ends, which lost 2 bases and 4 bases, there was a span of 15 bases. Germline lookup yields CDR1 SGHNT and CDR2 YYREEE (reference sequence). The CDR3 has 15 residues. Written as DNA, the CDR3 is TGTGCCAGCAGCTTTAGGGGGGGTAGTAGCTATGGCTACACCTTC. Translated, it gives CASSFRGGSSYGYTF.